This TCR beta chain came from a study of blood T cell repertoires in COVID-19. Study summary: Samples taken during acute and convalescent COVID-19 were collected in the United States, Italy and Spain. Sources were T cells, B-cell-depleted T cells, or PBMCs; the material itself was cDNA or gDNA.

The Seattle site enrolled patients during active infection and followed them longitudinally. This clone was seen once. The protocol was immunoSEQ multiplex PCR, while the TCRdb copy is restricted to in-frame clones and leaves out a portion. This table holds roughly 180,000 clones, about 85% found once. Germline CDR1 MDHEN, CDR2 SYDVKM. The CDR3 has 14 amino acids. Trimming pared 7 bases from V and 6 bases from J, leaving 17 bases between. Input material: peripheral blood. The J gene is TRBJ2-3, the V gene TRBV28; D uncertain. The sequence was collected from a woman aged 45-60 years with COVID-19, enrolled during active disease. CDR3 DNA sequence: TGTGCCAGCAACCTACCCCTCGCAGGTGATACGCAGTATTTT. Translated: CASNLPLAGDTQYF.